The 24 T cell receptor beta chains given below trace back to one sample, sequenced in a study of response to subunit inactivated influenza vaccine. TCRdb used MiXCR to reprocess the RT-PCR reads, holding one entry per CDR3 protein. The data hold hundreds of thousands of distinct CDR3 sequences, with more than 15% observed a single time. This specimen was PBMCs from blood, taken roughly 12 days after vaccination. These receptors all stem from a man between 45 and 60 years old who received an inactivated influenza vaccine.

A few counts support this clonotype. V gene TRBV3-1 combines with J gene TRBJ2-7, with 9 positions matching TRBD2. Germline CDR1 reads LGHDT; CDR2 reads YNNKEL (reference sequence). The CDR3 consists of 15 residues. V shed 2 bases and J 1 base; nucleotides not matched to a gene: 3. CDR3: CASSQSLAGSYEQYF. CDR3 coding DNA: TGTGCCAGCAGCCAAAGCCTAGCGGGGTCCTACGAGCAGTACTTC.

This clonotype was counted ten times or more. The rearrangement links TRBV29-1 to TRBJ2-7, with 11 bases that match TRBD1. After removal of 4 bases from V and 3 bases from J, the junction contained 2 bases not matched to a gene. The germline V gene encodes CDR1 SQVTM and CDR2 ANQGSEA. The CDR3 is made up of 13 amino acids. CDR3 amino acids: CSVGGTGGYEQYF. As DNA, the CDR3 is TGCAGCGTTGGAGGGACAGGGGGCTACGAGCAGTACTTC.

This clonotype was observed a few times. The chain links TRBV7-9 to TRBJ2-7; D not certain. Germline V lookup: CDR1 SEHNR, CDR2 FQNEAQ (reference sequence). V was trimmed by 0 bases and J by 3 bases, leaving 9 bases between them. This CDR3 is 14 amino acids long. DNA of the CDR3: TGTGCCAGCAGCTTAGCGTTAGTGGACTACGAGCAGTACTTC. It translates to CASSLALVDYEQYF.

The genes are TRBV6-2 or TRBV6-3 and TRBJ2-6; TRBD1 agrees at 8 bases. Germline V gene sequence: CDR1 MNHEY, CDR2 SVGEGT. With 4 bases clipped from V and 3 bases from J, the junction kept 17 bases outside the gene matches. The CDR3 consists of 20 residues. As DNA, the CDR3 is TGTGCCAGCAGTTCCCCTCGGGGACAGGACCCATTTGTTGGGGCCAACGTCCTGACTTTC. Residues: CASSSPRGQDPFVGANVLTF.

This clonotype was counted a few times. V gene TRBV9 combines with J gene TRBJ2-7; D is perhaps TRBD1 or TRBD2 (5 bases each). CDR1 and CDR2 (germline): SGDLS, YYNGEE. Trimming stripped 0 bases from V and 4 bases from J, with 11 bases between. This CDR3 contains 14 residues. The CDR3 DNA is TGTGCCAGCAGCGTAGGGGGGAGTGTGTACGAGCAGTACTTC. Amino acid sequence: CASSVGGSVYEQYF.

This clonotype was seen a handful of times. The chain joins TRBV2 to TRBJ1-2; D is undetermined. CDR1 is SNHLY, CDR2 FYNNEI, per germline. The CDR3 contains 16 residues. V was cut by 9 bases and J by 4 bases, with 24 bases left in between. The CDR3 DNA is TGTGCCAGTGATTGGGCGGCAGGCGTGTCTTCCTATGGCTACACCTTC. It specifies CASDWAAGVSSYGYTF.

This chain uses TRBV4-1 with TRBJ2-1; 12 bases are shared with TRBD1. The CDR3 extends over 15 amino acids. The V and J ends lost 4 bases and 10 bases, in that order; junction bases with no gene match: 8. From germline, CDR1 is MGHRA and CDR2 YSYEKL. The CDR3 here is CASSPRDRGLEEQFF. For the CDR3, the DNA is TGCGCCAGCAGCCCTCGGGACAGGGGGCTCGAAGAGCAGTTCTTC.

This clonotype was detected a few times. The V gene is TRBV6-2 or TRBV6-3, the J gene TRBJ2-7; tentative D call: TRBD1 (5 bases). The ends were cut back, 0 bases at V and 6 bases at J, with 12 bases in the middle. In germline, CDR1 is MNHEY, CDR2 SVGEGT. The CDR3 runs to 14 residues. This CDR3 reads CASSYSWQGGEQYF. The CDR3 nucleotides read TGTGCCAGCAGTTACTCGTGGCAGGGTGGCGAGCAGTACTTC.

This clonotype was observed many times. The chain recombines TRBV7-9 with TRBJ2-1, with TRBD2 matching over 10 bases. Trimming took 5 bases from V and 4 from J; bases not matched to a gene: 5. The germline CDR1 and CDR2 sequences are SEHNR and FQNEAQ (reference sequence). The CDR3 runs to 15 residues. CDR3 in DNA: TGTGCCAGCAGCCCAAGCGGGAGGGCGTACAATGAGCAGTTCTTC. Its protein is CASSPSGRAYNEQFF.

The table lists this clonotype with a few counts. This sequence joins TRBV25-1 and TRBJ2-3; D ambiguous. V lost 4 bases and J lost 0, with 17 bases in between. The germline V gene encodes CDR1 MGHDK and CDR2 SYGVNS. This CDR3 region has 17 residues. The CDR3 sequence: CASSVTRGFPSTDTQYF. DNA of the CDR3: TGTGCCAGCAGTGTCACAAGAGGATTCCCTAGCACAGATACGCAGTATTTT. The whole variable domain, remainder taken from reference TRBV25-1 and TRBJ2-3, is EADIYQTPRYLVIGTGKKITLECSQTMGHDKMYWYQQDPGMELHLIHYSYGVNSTEKGDLSSESTVSRIRTEHFPLTLESARPSHTSQYLCASSVTRGFPSTDTQYFGPGTRLTVL.

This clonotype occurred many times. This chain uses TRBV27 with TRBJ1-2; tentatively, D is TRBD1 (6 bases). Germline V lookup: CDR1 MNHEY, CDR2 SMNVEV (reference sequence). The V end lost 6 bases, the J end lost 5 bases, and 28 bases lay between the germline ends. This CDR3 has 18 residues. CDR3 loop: CASRANYHYSTGRYGYTF. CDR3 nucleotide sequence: TGTGCCAGCAGAGCAAACTACCACTACAGTACAGGGAGGTATGGCTACACCTTC.

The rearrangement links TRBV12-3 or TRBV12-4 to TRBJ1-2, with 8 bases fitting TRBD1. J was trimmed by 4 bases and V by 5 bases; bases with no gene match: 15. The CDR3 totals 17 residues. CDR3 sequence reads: CASSASGTGGSPYGYTF. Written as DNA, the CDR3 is TGTGCCAGCAGTGCCTCCGGGACAGGAGGCTCCCCCTATGGCTACACCTTC.

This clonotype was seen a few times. As DNA, the CDR3 is TGTGCCATCAGTGATCCGGGAGGGTGGCAGTTCTTC. Protein product: CAISDPGGWQFF. The V and J genes are TRBV10-3 and TRBJ2-1; 8 bases agree with TRBD2. The CDR3 loop spans 12 amino acids. Unmatched junction bases numbered 4, after V lost 3 bases and J lost 12 bases. The V gene's germline CDR1 is ENHRY and CDR2 SYGVKD.

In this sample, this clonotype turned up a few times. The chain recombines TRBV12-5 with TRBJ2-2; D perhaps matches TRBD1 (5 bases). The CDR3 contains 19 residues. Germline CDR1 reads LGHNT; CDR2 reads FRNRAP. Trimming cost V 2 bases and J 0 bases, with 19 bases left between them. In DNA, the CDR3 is TGTGCTAGTGGTTTGTGGCGGACAAACACCTCCGCGAACACCGGGGAGCTGTTTTTT. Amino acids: CASGLWRTNTSANTGELFF.

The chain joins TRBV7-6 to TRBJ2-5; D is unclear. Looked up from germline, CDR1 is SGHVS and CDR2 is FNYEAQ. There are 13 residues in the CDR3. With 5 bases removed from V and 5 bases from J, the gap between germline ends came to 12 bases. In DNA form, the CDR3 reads TGTGCCAGCAGCGACGTCCTGGGGGAGACCCAGTACTTC. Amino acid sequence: CASSDVLGETQYF. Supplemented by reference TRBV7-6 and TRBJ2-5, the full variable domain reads GAGVSQSPRYKVTKRGQDVALRCDPISGHVSLYWYRQALGQGPEFLTYFNYEAQQDKSGLPNDRFSAERPEGSISTLTIQRTEQRDSAMYRCASSDVLGETQYFGPGTRLLVL.

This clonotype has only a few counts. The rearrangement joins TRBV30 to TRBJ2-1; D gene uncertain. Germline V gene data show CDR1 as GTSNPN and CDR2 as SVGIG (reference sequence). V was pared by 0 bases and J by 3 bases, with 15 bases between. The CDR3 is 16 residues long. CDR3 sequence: CAWSVEWAGRYNEQFF. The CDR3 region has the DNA TGTGCCTGGAGTGTAGAATGGGCAGGACGCTACAATGAGCAGTTCTTC.

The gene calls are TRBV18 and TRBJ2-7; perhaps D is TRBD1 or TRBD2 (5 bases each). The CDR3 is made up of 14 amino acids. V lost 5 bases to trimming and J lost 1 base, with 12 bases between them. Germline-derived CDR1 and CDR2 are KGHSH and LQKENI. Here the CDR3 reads CASSKIGGSYEQYF. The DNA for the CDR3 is TGTGCCAGCTCAAAAATTGGGGGATCCTACGAGCAGTACTTC. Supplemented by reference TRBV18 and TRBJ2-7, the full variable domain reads NAGVMQNPRHLVRRRGQEARLRCSPMKGHSHVYWYRQLPEEGLKFMVYLQKENIIDESGMPKERFSAEFPKEGPSILRIQQVVRGDSAAYFCASSKIGGSYEQYFGPGTRLTVT.

In DNA, the CDR3 is TGCGCCAGCAGCTTGGAAAGGACAGTCCAAGAGACCCAGTACTTC. This gives the protein CASSLERTVQETQYF. The chain recombines TRBV5-1 with TRBJ2-5; D is perhaps TRBD1 (6 bases). The V end was cut by 0 bases, the J end by 1 base, with 10 bases between. This CDR3 region has 15 residues. Germline V gene data show CDR1 as SGHRS and CDR2 as YFSETQ. Drawing the rest from reference TRBV5-1 and TRBJ2-5, the complete variable domain is KAGVTQTPRYLIKTRGQQVTLSCSPISGHRSVSWYQQTPGQGLQFLFEYFSETQRNKGNFPGRFSGRQFSNSRSEMNVSTLELGDSALYLCASSLERTVQETQYFGPGTRLLVL.

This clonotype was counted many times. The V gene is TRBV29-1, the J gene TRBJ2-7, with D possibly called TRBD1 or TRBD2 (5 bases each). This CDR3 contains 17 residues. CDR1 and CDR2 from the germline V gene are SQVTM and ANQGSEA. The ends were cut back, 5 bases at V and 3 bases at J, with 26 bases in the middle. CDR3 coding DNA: TGCAGCGTTCCTTGTCCCCGGGACCCCACGTTGGACTACGAGCAGTACTTC. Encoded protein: CSVPCPRDPTLDYEQYF.

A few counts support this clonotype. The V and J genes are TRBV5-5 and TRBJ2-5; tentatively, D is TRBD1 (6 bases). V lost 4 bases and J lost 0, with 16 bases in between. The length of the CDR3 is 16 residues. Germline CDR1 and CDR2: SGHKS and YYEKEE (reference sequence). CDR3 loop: CASSLGLQGYQETQYF. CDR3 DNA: TGTGCCAGCAGCCTGGGGCTACAGGGCTACCAAGAGACCCAGTACTTC.

This CDR3 reads CASSIWLAGPSLYNEQFF. The CDR3 DNA sequence: TGTGCCAGTAGTATCTGGCTAGCGGGCCCTTCCCTCTACAATGAGCAGTTCTTC. V is TRBV19 and J is TRBJ2-1; 8 nucleotides match TRBD2. V trimming: 3 bases; J trimming: 3 bases; junction bases outside the gene matches: 13. Germline V gene data show CDR1 as LNHDA and CDR2 as SQIVND (reference sequence). The CDR3 is 18 amino acids. Full variable domain (remainder filled in from reference TRBV19 and TRBJ2-1): DGGITQSPKYLFRKEGQNVTLSCEQNLNHDAMYWYRQDPGQGLRLIYYSQIVNDFQKGDIAEGYSVSREKKESFPLTVTSAQKNPTAFYLCASSIWLAGPSLYNEQFFGPGTRLTVL.

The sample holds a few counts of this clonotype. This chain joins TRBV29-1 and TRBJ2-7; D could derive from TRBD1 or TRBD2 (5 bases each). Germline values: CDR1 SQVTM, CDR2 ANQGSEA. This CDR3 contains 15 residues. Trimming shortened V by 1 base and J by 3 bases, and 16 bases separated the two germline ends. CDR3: CSVEGGTDGNYEQYF. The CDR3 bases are TGCAGCGTTGAAGGGGGGACGGACGGGAACTACGAGCAGTACTTC.

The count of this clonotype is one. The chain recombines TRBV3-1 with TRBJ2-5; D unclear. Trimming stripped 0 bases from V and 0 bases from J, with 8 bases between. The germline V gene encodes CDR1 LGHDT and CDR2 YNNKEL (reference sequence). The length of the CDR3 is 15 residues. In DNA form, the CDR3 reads TGTGCCAGCAGCCAAGATCCCTCGAACCAAGAGACCCAGTACTTC. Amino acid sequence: CASSQDPSNQETQYF.

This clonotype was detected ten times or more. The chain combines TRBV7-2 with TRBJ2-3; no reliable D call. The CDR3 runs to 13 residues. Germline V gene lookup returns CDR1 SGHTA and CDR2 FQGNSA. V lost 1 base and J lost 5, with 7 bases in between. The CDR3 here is CASSLVVEDTQYF. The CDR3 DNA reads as TGTGCCAGCAGCTTAGTAGTTGAAGATACGCAGTATTTT.